Sequencing of this T cell receptor beta chain was carried out in a study of graft-versus-host responses after intestinal transplantation. Using immunoSEQ multiplex PCR, the repertoire was profiled, and TCRdb retains in-frame clones only, with some absent. The sample comprises 12,000 or so clones, over 90% of which are singletons, and approximately 20% rests with the top ten. V trimming: 5 bases; J trimming: 7 bases; junction bases outside the gene matches: 14. This CDR3 has 17 amino acids. CDR1 is PRHDT and CDR2 is FYEKMQ in the germline V gene (reference sequence). The input for sequencing was PBMCs, taken 109 days after intestinal transplant. The chain carries TRBV13 and TRBJ2-1; 10 bases are a match to TRBD2. This clonotype originated in a human patient who received an intestinal transplant, so some T cells may come from the graft donor. The CDR3, as DNA: TGTGCCAGCAGCCACACCCCGCTAGCGGGAGTAAAGAATGAGCAGTTCTTC. Amino acid sequence: CASSHTPLAGVKNEQFF.